The TCR beta chain described here comes from a study of blood T cell repertoires in COVID-19. For the study at large: Sites across the United States, Italy and Spain contributed samples from acute and convalescent COVID-19.

The data were produced by immunoSEQ multiplex PCR, yet TCRdb's version contains in-frame clones alone and is incomplete. The table records 90,000 to 110,000 clones, roughly 84% of them present only once. The J segment lost 7 bases and the V segment lost 4 bases, leaving 7 bases of the junction unmatched. CDR3 length: 16 residues. Germline values: CDR1 MNHEY, CDR2 SMNVEV (reference sequence). The origin of this receptor is a woman aged 80 or over with active or convalescent COVID-19. Sequencing was performed on peripheral blood. The chain links TRBV27 to TRBJ2-2, with 12 bases fitting TRBD2. CDR3 amino acids: CASSSYLAGGVGELFF. The CDR3 DNA reads as TGTGCCAGCAGTTCCTATCTAGCGGGAGGGGTCGGGGAGCTGTTTTTT.